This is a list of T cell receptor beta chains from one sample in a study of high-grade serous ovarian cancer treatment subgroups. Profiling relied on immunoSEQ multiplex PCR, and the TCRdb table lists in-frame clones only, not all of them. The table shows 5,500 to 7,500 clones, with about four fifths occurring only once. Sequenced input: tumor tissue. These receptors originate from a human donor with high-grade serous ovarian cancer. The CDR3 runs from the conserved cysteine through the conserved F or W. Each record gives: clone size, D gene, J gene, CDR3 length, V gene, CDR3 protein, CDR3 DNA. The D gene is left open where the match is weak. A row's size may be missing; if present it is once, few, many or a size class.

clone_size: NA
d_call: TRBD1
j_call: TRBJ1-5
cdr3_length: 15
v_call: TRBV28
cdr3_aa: CASSLLAGGIQPQHF
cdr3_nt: TGTGCCAGCAGTTTATTGGCAGGGGGAATCCAGCCCCAGCATTTT

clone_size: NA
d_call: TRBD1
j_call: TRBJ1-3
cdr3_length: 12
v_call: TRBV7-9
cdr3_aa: CASSSRGSTIYF
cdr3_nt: TGTGCCAGCAGCAGCAGGGGGTCCACCATATATTTT

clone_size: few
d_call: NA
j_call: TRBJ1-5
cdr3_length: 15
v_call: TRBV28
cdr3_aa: CASRPGTFSNQPQHF
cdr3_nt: TGTGCCAGCAGACCGGGCACATTTAGCAATCAGCCCCAGCATTTT

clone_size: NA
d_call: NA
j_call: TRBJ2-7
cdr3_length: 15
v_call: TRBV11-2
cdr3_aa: CASSLGPGVAWEQYF
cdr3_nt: TGTGCCAGCAGCTTAGGCCCAGGGGTGGCTTGGGAGCAGTACTTC

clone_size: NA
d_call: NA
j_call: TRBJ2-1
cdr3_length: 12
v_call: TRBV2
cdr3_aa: CASSDSYNEQFF
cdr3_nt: TGTGCCAGCAGTGACTCCTACAATGAGCAGTTCTTC

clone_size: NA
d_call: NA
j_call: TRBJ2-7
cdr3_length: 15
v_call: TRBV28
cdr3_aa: CASSPPGLPIHEQYF
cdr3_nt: TGTGCCAGCAGTCCCCCCGGACTACCCATCCACGAGCAGTACTTC

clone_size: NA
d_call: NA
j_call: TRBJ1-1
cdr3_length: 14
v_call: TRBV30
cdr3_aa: CAWTTKDGVTEAFF
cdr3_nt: TGTGCCTGGACCACTAAGGATGGGGTCACTGAAGCTTTCTTT

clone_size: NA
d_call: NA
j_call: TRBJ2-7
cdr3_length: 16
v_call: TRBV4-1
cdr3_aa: CASSQEESHGGHEQYF
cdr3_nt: TGCGCCAGCAGCCAAGAAGAGAGCCATGGAGGGCACGAGCAGTACTTC

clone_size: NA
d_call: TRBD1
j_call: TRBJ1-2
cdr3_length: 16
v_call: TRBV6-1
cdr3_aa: CASSEVQTGGRYGYTF
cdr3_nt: TGTGCCAGCAGTGAAGTACAGACAGGGGGCCGGTATGGCTACACCTTC

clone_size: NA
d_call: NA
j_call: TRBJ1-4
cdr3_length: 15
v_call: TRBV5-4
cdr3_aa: CASSSGTEYNEKLFF
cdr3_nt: TGTGCCAGCAGCTCAGGGACCGAGTATAATGAAAAACTGTTTTTT

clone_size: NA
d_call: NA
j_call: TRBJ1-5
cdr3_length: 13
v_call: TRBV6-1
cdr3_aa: CASQDGLNQPQHF
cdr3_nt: TGTGCCAGCCAGGACGGACTGAATCAGCCCCAGCATTTT

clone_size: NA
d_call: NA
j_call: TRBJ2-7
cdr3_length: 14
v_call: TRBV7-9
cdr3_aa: CASSFEYRSYEQYF
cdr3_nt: TGTGCCAGCAGCTTTGAATACCGCTCATACGAGCAGTACTTC

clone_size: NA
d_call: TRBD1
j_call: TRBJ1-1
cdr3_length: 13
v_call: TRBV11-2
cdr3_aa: CASSLGQGVVAFF
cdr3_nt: TGTGCCAGCAGCTTAGGACAGGGGGTTGTAGCTTTCTTT

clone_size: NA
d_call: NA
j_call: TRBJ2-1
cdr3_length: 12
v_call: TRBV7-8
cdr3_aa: CASSLTIGEQFF
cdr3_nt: TGTGCCAGCAGCCTGACCATAGGTGAGCAGTTCTTC

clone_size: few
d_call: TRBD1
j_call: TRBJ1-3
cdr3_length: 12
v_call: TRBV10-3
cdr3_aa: CASTGSGNTIYF
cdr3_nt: TGTGCCTCGACAGGGTCAGGAAACACCATATATTTT

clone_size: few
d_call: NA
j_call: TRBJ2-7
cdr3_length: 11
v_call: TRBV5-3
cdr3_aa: CARSCTYEQYF
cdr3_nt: TGTGCCAGAAGCTGTACATACGAGCAGTACTTC

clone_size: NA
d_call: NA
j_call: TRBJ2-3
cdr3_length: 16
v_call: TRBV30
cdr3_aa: CAWSPAAVTSTDTQYF
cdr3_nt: TGTGCCTGGAGTCCCGCGGCAGTCACTAGCACAGATACGCAGTATTTT

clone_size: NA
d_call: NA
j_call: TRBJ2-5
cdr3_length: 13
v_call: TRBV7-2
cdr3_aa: CASRKSRSETQYF
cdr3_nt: TGTGCCAGCAGAAAATCACGGAGCGAGACCCAGTACTTC

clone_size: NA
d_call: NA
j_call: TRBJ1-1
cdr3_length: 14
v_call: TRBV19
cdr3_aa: CASTDQRIGTEAFF
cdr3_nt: TGTGCCAGTACCGATCAGCGTATTGGCACTGAAGCTTTCTTT

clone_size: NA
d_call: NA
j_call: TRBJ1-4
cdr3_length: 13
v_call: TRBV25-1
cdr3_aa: CASRDTLNEKLFF
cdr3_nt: TGTGCCAGCCGGGACACCCTGAATGAAAAACTGTTTTTT

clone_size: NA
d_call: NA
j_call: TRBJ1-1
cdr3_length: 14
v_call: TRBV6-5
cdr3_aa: CASSYPTMNTEAFF
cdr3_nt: TGTGCCAGCAGTTATCCTACGATGAACACTGAAGCTTTCTTT

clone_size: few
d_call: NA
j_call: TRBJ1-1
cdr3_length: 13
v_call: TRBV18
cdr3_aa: CASSPAMNTEAFF
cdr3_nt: TGTGCCAGCTCACCGGCCATGAACACTGAAGCTTTCTTT

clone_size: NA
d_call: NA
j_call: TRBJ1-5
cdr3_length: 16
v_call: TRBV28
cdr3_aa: CASSSLTAYSNQPQHF
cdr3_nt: TGTGCCAGCAGCAGCTTGACAGCATATAGCAATCAGCCCCAGCATTTT

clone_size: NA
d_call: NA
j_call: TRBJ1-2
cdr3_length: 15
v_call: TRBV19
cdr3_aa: CASSIAGTSSYGYTF
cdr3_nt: TGTGCCAGTAGTATCGCCGGGACATCATCTTATGGCTACACCTTC

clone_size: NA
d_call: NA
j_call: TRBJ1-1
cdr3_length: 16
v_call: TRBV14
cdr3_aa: CASSQVSGVMNTEAFF
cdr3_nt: TGTGCCAGCAGCCAAGTATCAGGGGTGATGAACACTGAAGCTTTCTTT

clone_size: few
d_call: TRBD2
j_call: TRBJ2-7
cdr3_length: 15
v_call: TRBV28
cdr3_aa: CASSLLVAGGLEQYF
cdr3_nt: TGTGCCAGCAGTTTATTGGTAGCGGGGGGGCTCGAGCAGTACTTC

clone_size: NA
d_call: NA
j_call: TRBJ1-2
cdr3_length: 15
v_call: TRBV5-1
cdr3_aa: CASSLVPEGIHGYTF
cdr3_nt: TGCGCCAGCAGCCTCGTCCCGGAGGGTATCCATGGCTACACCTTC

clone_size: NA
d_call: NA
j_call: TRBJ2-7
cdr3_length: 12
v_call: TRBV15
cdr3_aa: CATSRDAGEQYF
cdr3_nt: TGTGCCACCAGCAGAGATGCAGGGGAGCAGTACTTC

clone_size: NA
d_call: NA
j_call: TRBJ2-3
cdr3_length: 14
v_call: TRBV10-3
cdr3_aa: CAISLRDVTDTQYF
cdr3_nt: TGTGCCATCAGTTTGCGGGACGTAACAGATACGCAGTATTTT